The TCR beta chain described here comes from a study of T cell repertoires in cytomegalovirus infection. Of note for this clonotype: Its antigen is undetermined.

This CDR3 region has 14 residues. CDR1 DFQATT and CDR2 SNEGSKA come from the germline V gene (reference sequence). V dropped 5 bases and J dropped 8; count of bases not matched to a gene: 13. In TCRdb, the reads were re-called with MiXCR into one record per CDR3 protein. The table has about 920,000 distinct CDR3 sequences, roughly 31% seen once. Overall study results and limits: Individuals carrying CMV plus the relevant HLA were identified by cumulative frequency of public TCR beta families.

This TCR came from a human donor in good health (CMV status not recorded). Some clones in this sample may be carry-over from other donors' samples. This specimen consisted of cultured CD8+ T cells from PBMCs, obtained from culture after CMV antigen stimulation. This chain links TRBV20-1 with TRBJ1-2; 8 nucleotides agree with TRBD1. CDR3 sequence (DNA): TGCAGTGCTCTACGGGACAGGTCAAGAGGCGGCTACACCTTC. It translates to CSALRDRSRGGYTF.